The 3 T cell receptor beta chains listed next were all sequenced from one sample in a study of T cell responses to AZD1222 COVID-19 vaccine. Data came from immunoSEQ multiplex PCR; TCRdb stores just in-frame clones and leaves some out. Of fewer than 150,000 clones in the sample, roughly 84% were seen once. The sequences come from peripheral blood, collected on day 0 of AZD1222 vaccination. Every receptor here comes from an adult in good health.

The chain links TRBV15 to TRBJ1-2, with D uncertain. Germline V gives CDR1 LNHNV, CDR2 YYDKDF (reference sequence). V was cut by 6 bases and J by 5 bases, with 22 bases left in between. This CDR3 comprises 16 residues. The CDR3 spells CATSNPHSGSWYGYTF. In DNA form, the CDR3 reads TGTGCCACCAGTAACCCCCACTCAGGTAGTTGGTATGGCTACACCTTC. Based on the CDR3 plus reference TRBV15 and TRBJ1-2, the full variable domain is DAMVIQNPRYQVTQFGKPVTLSCSQTLNHNVMYWYQQKSSQAPKLLFHYYDKDFNNEADTPDNFQSRRPNTSFCFLDIRSPGLGDTAMYLCATSNPHSGSWYGYTFGSGTRLTVV.

The J gene is TRBJ1-2, the V gene TRBV5-4, with TRBD1 identical over 7 bases. The CDR3 has 16 amino acids. CDR1 and CDR2 from the germline V gene are SGHNT and YYREEE (reference sequence). Trimming at V came to 0 bases and at J to 7 bases, leaving 12 bases not matched to a gene. The CDR3 is CASSLGTGPWRGGYTF. DNA for the CDR3: TGTGCCAGCAGCTTGGGGACAGGCCCCTGGCGGGGTGGCTACACCTTC.

The rearrangement links TRBV6-5 to TRBJ2-1; 7 positions match TRBD2. Germline CDR1 MNHEY, CDR2 SVGAGI. V trimming: 0 bases; J trimming: 0 bases; junction bases outside the gene matches: 2. CDR3 size: 16 residues. The CDR3 DNA follows: TGTGCCAGCAGTTACTCAAGCGGGAACTCCTACAATGAGCAGTTCTTC. Encoded protein: CASSYSSGNSYNEQFF.